Listed below are T cell receptor beta chains from one sample, sequenced in a study of glioma-infiltrating T cells after dendritic cell vaccination. Assay: immunoSEQ multiplex PCR; the TCRdb copy retains only in-frame clones and omits some. The sample holds tens of thousands of clones, about 83% seen once. Specimen: blood, collected before dendritic cell vaccination. These receptors were collected from a human donor with glioblastoma. CDR3s include the opening cysteine and the closing phenylalanine or tryptophan. A D gene is named only where the DNA matches it firmly. Not every row has a clone size; where given, it reads once, few, many or a size class.

clone size	J gene	V gene	D gene	CDR3 DNA	CDR3 protein
NA	TRBJ2-7	TRBV6-1	TRBD2	TGTGCCAGCAGGGAAATTAGCGGGGCTTACGAGCAGTACTTC	CASREISGAYEQYF
once	TRBJ1-2	TRBV11-1	NA	TGTGCCAGCAGCTACAGGGAGAGCTATGGCTACACCTTC	CASSYRESYGYTF
NA	TRBJ1-1	TRBV13	NA	TGTGCCAGCAGCTTACAGGGTATGAACACTGAAGCTTTCTTT	CASSLQGMNTEAFF
once	TRBJ1-1	TRBV2	TRBD1	TGTGCCAGCAGCGACAGGGGAGGGGGCACTGAAGCTTTCTTT	CASSDRGGGTEAFF
few	TRBJ1-2	TRBV2	TRBD1	TGTGCCAGCAGTAGACAGGGCCTTGAAGGAGGCTACACCTTC	CASSRQGLEGGYTF
NA	TRBJ2-7	TRBV9	NA	TGTGCCAGCAGCCCCCGGACAGCTTACGAGCAGTACTTC	CASSPRTAYEQYF
NA	TRBJ2-5	TRBV5-8	TRBD1	TGTGCCAGCAGCTCCTCGGACAGGGGAAGAGAGACCCAGTACTTC	CASSSSDRGRETQYF
NA	TRBJ2-5	TRBV9	TRBD2	TGTGCCAGCAGCGGGAGTCTAGCGGGGGCTGAGACCCAGTACTTC	CASSGSLAGAETQYF
NA	TRBJ1-5	TRBV5-6	NA	TGTGCCAGCAGCCAGGCGGGCCATGGTCAGCCCCAGCATTTT	CASSQAGHGQPQHF
NA	TRBJ1-1	TRBV5-1	TRBD1	TGCGCCAGCAGAACCGGACAGGGGTTCACTGAAGCTTTCTTT	CASRTGQGFTEAFF
NA	TRBJ2-4	TRBV2	TRBD1	TGTGCCAGCAGGCACCCGGGACAGGGAGGGAACATTCAGTACTTC	CASRHPGQGGNIQYF
once	TRBJ2-7	TRBV11-2	TRBD1	TGTGCCAGCAGCTTAGCCTTCGTCTTTGGACAGGGGATGTCCTACGAGCAGTACTTC	CASSLAFVFGQGMSYEQYF
NA	TRBJ1-3	TRBV5-6	NA	TGTGCCAGCAGTTACCCACGGGGAGGCTCTGGAAACACCATATATTTT	CASSYPRGGSGNTIYF
once	TRBJ2-1	TRBV27	NA	TGTGCCAGCAGGCGGTACCTCCTAAGCTCCTACAATGAGCAGTTCTTC	CASRRYLLSSYNEQFF
NA	TRBJ2-3	TRBV7-2	TRBD2	TGTGCCAGCAGCCTTAAGGCTAGCGGGAACACAGATACGCAGTATTTT	CASSLKASGNTDTQYF
NA	TRBJ2-4	TRBV27	TRBD1	TGTGCCAGCAGTTTGGACAGGCGGAGCATTCAGTACTTC	CASSLDRRSIQYF
NA	TRBJ1-1	TRBV6-5	NA	TGTGCCAGCAGTTACGGAGGGGTCACTGAAGCTTTCTTT	CASSYGGVTEAFF
NA	TRBJ1-1	TRBV7-9	NA	TGTGCCAGCAGCTTAAGTCAGGTGGCCGAAGCTTTCTTT	CASSLSQVAEAFF
NA	TRBJ2-5	TRBV7-9	TRBD2	TGTGCCAGCAGCCCGACTAGCGGGCCGCAAGAGACCCAGTACTTC	CASSPTSGPQETQYF
NA	TRBJ1-4	TRBV28	NA	TGTGCCAGCAGTTTTGGGGGCCCAACTAATGAAAAACTGTTTTTT	CASSFGGPTNEKLFF
NA	TRBJ2-7	TRBV6-1	TRBD1	TGTGCCAGCAGTGATATGGGACAGGGGGCGGGTGAGCAGTACTTC	CASSDMGQGAGEQYF
NA	TRBJ1-3	TRBV23-1	TRBD1	TGCGCCAGCAGTCAAGAGGACAGGAACTCTGGAAACACCATATATTTT	CASSQEDRNSGNTIYF
NA	TRBJ1-5	TRBV5-6	NA	TGTGCCAGCAGCCAGACAGGAACAGGGCAGCCCCAGCATTTT	CASSQTGTGQPQHF
NA	TRBJ2-5	TRBV7-7	TRBD1	TGTGCTAGCAGCTTACAGGGGGCAGAGACCCAGTACTTC	CASSLQGAETQYF
NA	TRBJ1-4	TRBV19	NA	TGTGCCAGTAGTCCAGGAGGGACGTTTCCAGGGAAACTGTTTTTT	CASSPGGTFPGKLFF
once	TRBJ1-4	TRBV10-3	NA	TGTGCCATCAGTGAGTCGACGGGGGGACGCGAAAAACTGTTTTTT	CAISESTGGREKLFF
NA	TRBJ2-7	TRBV19	NA	TGTGCCAGTAGTATTCACCGGGACACTGCCTACGAGCAGTACTTC	CASSIHRDTAYEQYF
NA	TRBJ2-7	TRBV5-4	TRBD2	TGTGCCAGCAGCTTGTTACTAGCGGGTTCCGAGCAGTACTTC	CASSLLLAGSEQYF
NA	TRBJ2-3	TRBV9	NA	TGTGCCAGCAGCCCCCGCTATCGGGGGGATACGCAGTATTTT	CASSPRYRGDTQYF
once	TRBJ1-4	TRBV9	TRBD1	TGTGCCAGCAGCTCCCAGGGGGGAGCTAATGAAAAACTGTTTTTT	CASSSQGGANEKLFF
few	TRBJ2-5	TRBV6-5	TRBD1	TGTGCCAGCAAAGGAGGACAGGGTTGGGGGGAGCAGTACTTC	CASKGGQGWGEQYF
NA	TRBJ1-6	TRBV19	NA	TGTGCCAGTAGTAAGACAGGAGGAAATTCACCCCTCCACTTT	CASSKTGGNSPLHF
once	TRBJ1-5	TRBV11-2	NA	TGTGCCAGCAGCTTAGACGGGGGGGATCAGCCCCAGCATTTT	CASSLDGGDQPQHF
NA	TRBJ2-7	TRBV6-6	NA	TGTGCCAACACCGAGAATCCGGGAAAATATTACGAGCAGTACTTC	CANTENPGKYYEQYF
NA	TRBJ2-1	TRBV25-1	NA	TGTGCCAGCAGCCGGGAGCAGTTCTTC	CASSREQFF
NA	TRBJ2-7	TRBV4-2	TRBD2	TGTGCCAGCAGCCAAGAAAGACCTAGCGGGAGGGCCTACGAGCAGTACTTC	CASSQERPSGRAYEQYF